These 18 T cell receptor beta chains were all obtained from the same sample, sequenced in a study of CD8 T cells in ankylosing spondylitis. One entry per CDR3 protein, called by TCRdb with MiXCR from the 5' RACE reads. The table records more than 150,000 distinct CDR3 sequences, around 13% of them present only once. The sample was blood, either unsorted or a sorted T cell fraction (not recorded which). These receptors were collected from a male donor with ankylosing spondylitis or in good health (not recorded which).

This clonotype appeared many times. The rearrangement joins TRBV5-1 to TRBJ2-7; D is uncertain. This CDR3 region has 13 residues. V gave up 0 bases and J gave up 4 bases, with 8 bases separating them. Germline V gene lookup returns CDR1 SGHRS and CDR2 YFSETQ. CDR3 nucleotides: TGCGCCAGCAGCTTGGACAGTTATTACGAGCAGTACTTC. As protein: CASSLDSYYEQYF.

The sample holds a few counts of this clonotype. The chain joins TRBV4-1 to TRBJ1-1; the D gene is possibly TRBD1 (5 bases). Germline CDR1 and CDR2: MGHRA and YSYEKL. The CDR3 has 14 residues. V lost 0 bases to trimming and J lost 4 bases, with 9 bases between them. Here the CDR3 DNA reads TGCGCCAGCAGCCAAGAAGCCAGGGCCACTGAAGCTTTCTTT. Translation: CASSQEARATEAFF.

This clonotype was found a few times. The chain couples TRBV5-1 to TRBJ2-1; D unclear. V was shortened by 1 base and J by 8 bases, with 7 bases between the two germline ends. CDR1 and CDR2 from the germline V gene are SGHRS and YFSETQ. This CDR3 spans 12 amino acids. Here the CDR3 reads CASSLSQDEQFF. The DNA of the CDR3 is TGCGCCAGCAGCTTGTCTCAGGATGAGCAGTTCTTC.

This clonotype came up a few times. This chain links TRBV4-1 with TRBJ1-2; 8 nucleotides agree with TRBD1. The CDR3 sequence is 14 residues long. Trimming took 0 bases from V and 7 from J; bases not matched to a gene: 4. The germline V gene has CDR1 MGHRA and CDR2 YSYEKL. CDR3: CASSQDQGAIGYTF. CDR3 coding DNA: TGCGCCAGCAGCCAAGACCAGGGGGCTATTGGCTACACCTTC.

The chain uses TRBV18 and TRBJ2-3; D gene unclear. The CDR3 extends over 17 amino acids. The ends were cut back, 1 base at V and 2 bases at J, with 16 bases in the middle. Germline loops: CDR1 KGHSH, CDR2 LQKENI. The DNA of the CDR3 is TGTGCCAGCTCACCACTTGATGAAGAGGTGGACACAGATACGCAGTATTTT. It codes for CASSPLDEEVDTDTQYF.

This clonotype was counted a few times. The chain has TRBV12-3 or TRBV12-4 and TRBJ2-1; 10 bases fit TRBD2. This CDR3 has 13 residues. The V gene end was trimmed by 6 bases and the J gene end by 8 bases; junction bases not matched to a gene: 4. In DNA form, the CDR3 reads TGTGCCAGCAGAAAACTAGCGGGATATGAGCAGTTCTTC. Protein product: CASRKLAGYEQFF.

The chain links TRBV20-1 to TRBJ2-1; 7 bases map to TRBD1. Germline V gene data show CDR1 as DFQATT and CDR2 as SNEGSKA (reference sequence). Germline trimming cut 6 bases from V and 0 bases from J; bases unmatched to any gene: 23. The CDR3 runs 20 residues. CDR3 coding DNA: TGCAGTGCGGACAGGCTCCCGGACAGCTCGCTTATCATCTCCTACAATGAGCAGTTCTTC. It encodes CSADRLPDSSLIISYNEQFF.

The table lists this clonotype with a few counts. The chain uses TRBV6-1 and TRBJ2-2; 7 nucleotides line up with TRBD1. Germline V lookup: CDR1 MNHNS, CDR2 SASEGT. V lost 6 bases, J lost 1 base, and 5 bases stayed unmatched. The CDR3 has 15 residues. The CDR3 loop is CASSKRTGNTGELFF. CDR3 coding DNA: TGTGCCAGCAGCAAGCGGACAGGGAACACCGGGGAGCTGTTTTTT.

This clonotype has a count of ten or more. This chain connects TRBV7-2 to TRBJ1-2; D unclear. CDR3 length equals 13 residues. Germline V CDR1 and CDR2: SGHTA, FQGNSA. V was pared by 5 bases and J by 2 bases, with 9 bases between. CDR3 sequence: CASSVGVNYGYTF. The CDR3 coding sequence is TGTGCCAGCAGCGTTGGGGTAAACTATGGCTACACCTTC. Drawing the rest from reference TRBV7-2 and TRBJ1-2, the complete variable domain is GAGVSQSPSNKVTEKGKDVELRCDPISGHTALYWYRQSLGQGLEFLIYFQGNSAPDKSGLPSDRFSAERTGGSVSTLTIQRTQQEDSAVYLCASSVGVNYGYTFGSGTRLTVV.

This clonotype showed up just a few times. A read error may account for a junction end that differs from germline. V is TRBV29-1 and J is TRBJ2-7; weak D call: TRBD1 (5 bases). The CDR3 runs to 11 residues. CDR1 and CDR2 from the germline V gene are SQVTM and ANQGSEA. The CDR3 DNA sequence: TGCAGCGTTGAGCTGGATGGGGCCATCGATTTC. It is translated as CSVELDGAIDF.

The CDR3 spells CASSSGTSGSSEQYF. In DNA, the CDR3 is TGTGCCAGCAGTTCGGGGACTAGCGGGAGCTCCGAGCAGTACTTC. The chain joins TRBV27 to TRBJ2-7; TRBD2 matches at 14 bases. Germline CDR1 MNHEY, CDR2 SMNVEV (reference sequence). Unmatched junction bases numbered 5, after V lost 4 bases and J lost 6 bases. This CDR3 is 15 amino acids long.

CDR3 bases: TGTGCCAGCAGCCAAAGACAGGCGAACTACGAGCAGTACTTC. It encodes CASSQRQANYEQYF. The V gene is TRBV7-9, the J gene TRBJ2-7; tentatively, D is TRBD1 (6 bases). Per germline, CDR1 SEHNR and CDR2 FQNEAQ (reference sequence). This CDR3 comprises 14 residues. Trimming removed 5 bases from V and 3 bases from J, with 14 bases in between. Full variable domain (outside the CDR3, taken from reference TRBV7-9 and TRBJ2-7): DTGVSQNPRHKITKRGQNVTFRCDPISEHNRLYWYRQTLGQGPEFLTYFQNEAQLEKSRLLSDRFSAERPKGSFSTLEIQRTEQGDSAMYLCASSQRQANYEQYFGPGTRLTVT.

This clonotype has just a few counts. The CDR3 coding sequence is TGTGCCAGCAGTGAGAACCTGAGAGATGAGCAGTTCTTC. Its translation: CASSENLRDEQFF. The rearrangement uses TRBV2 and TRBJ2-1; D remains unclear. CDR3 length equals 13 residues. CDR1 is SNHLY, CDR2 FYNNEI, per germline. V gave up 3 bases and J gave up 8 bases, with 11 bases separating them. The variable domain in full, completed from reference TRBV2 and TRBJ2-1, reads EPEVTQTPSHQVTQMGQEVILRCVPISNHLYFYWYRQILGQKVEFLVSFYNNEISEKSEIFDDQFSVERPDGSNFTLKIRSTKLEDSAMYFCASSENLRDEQFFGPGTRLTVL.

The table lists this clonotype with a few counts. The chain recombines TRBV10-1 with TRBJ2-2, with D tentatively TRBD1 (5 bases). Germline CDR1 is WNHNN and CDR2 is SYGVQD (reference sequence). Trimming shortened V by 2 bases and J by 6 bases, and 16 bases separated the two germline ends. This CDR3 is built from 16 residues. CDR3 sequence (DNA): TGCGCCAGCAGTGAGAGCCAGGGAAGGGTTCCCGGGGAGCTGTTTTTT. Residues: CASSESQGRVPGELFF.

This clonotype was seen a few times. The rearrangement joins TRBV4-1 to TRBJ2-7; TRBD1 aligns across 8 bases. V was pared by 5 bases and J by 4 bases, with 7 bases of the junction left unmatched. Germline CDR1 and CDR2: MGHRA and YSYEKL. The length of the CDR3 is 14 residues. The CDR3 sequence is CASSSWTGRYEQYF. Written as DNA, the CDR3 is TGCGCCAGCAGCTCCTGGACAGGGAGGTACGAGCAGTACTTC.

The chain is built from TRBV2 and TRBJ2-1; weak D call: TRBD2 (6 bases). V was shortened by 5 bases and J by 0 bases, with 14 bases between the two germline ends. This CDR3 spans 16 amino acids. The V gene's germline CDR1 is SNHLY and CDR2 FYNNEI. The DNA of the CDR3 is TGTGCCAGCAGTATTAGTGCGGGGAGCTCCTACAATGAGCAGTTCTTC. The encoded protein is CASSISAGSSYNEQFF.

This clonotype was seen more than once but under ten times. This chain uses TRBV5-1 with TRBJ1-2, with unresolved D. The germline CDR1 and CDR2 sequences are SGHRS and YFSETQ. Deletions cut 0 bases from V and 6 bases from J, with 18 bases between. The CDR3 consists of 16 residues. CDR3: CASSLELGGVIDGYTF. The CDR3 nucleotides read TGCGCCAGCAGCTTGGAACTGGGTGGAGTGATTGATGGCTACACCTTC.

This clonotype has at least ten counts. This rearrangement joins TRBV2 to TRBJ1-4; TRBD1 agrees at 7 bases. The length of the CDR3 is 16 residues. The germline V gene has CDR1 SNHLY and CDR2 FYNNEI. The trim removed 6 bases at V and 2 bases at J, leaving 9 bases unmatched. The DNA for the CDR3 is TGTGCCAGCAGGCCGGGACAGTTAACGACTAATGAAAAACTGTTTTTT. This encodes CASRPGQLTTNEKLFF.